This T cell receptor beta chain was documented in a study of cytomegalovirus exposure and HLA in healthy donors. Whole-study results and caveats: Within an earlier analysis, most TCR beta V segments proved productive either about 90% or about 30% of the time. Researchers left out some V segments, among them TRBV6-2 and TRBV6-3, as indistinguishable. For TCR beta chains, V- and J-gene trimming was later linked to a missense DCLRE1C variant. In a later analysis, across HLA loci, associated TCR counts were highest for DRB1, lowest for HLA-C.

The CDR3 spans 12 residues. V was trimmed by 1 base and J by 7 bases, leaving 7 bases between them. Germline CDR1 is SGHAT and CDR2 is FQNNGV. About this clone itself: Its antigen is unidentified.

The PCR made use of 60 Vbeta and 13 Jbeta primers. The assay was immunoSEQ multiplex PCR, and TCRdb's table has in-frame clones only and misses some. The table includes about 120,000 clones, 75% to 90% detected once. The chain recombines TRBV11-2 with TRBJ1-1; D gene unclear. The sample taken for sequencing was PBMCs. The clonotype comes from a female donor in good health and CMV-seropositive. CDR3 amino acids: CASSLAHIEAFF. The CDR3 region has the DNA TGTGCCAGCAGCTTAGCCCACATTGAAGCTTTCTTT.